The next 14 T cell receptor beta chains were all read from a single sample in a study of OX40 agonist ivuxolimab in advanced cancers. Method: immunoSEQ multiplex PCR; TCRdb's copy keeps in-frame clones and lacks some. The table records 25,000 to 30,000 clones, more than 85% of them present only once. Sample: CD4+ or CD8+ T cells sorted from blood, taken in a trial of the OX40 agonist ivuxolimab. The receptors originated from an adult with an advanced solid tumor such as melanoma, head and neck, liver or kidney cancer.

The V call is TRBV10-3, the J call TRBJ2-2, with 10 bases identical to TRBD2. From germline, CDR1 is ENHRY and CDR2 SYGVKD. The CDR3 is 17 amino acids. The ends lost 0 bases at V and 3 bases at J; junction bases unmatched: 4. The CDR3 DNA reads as TGTGCCATCAGTGAGTCTCCAGCGGGAGGGTACACCGGGGAGCTGTTTTTT. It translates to CAISESPAGGYTGELFF.

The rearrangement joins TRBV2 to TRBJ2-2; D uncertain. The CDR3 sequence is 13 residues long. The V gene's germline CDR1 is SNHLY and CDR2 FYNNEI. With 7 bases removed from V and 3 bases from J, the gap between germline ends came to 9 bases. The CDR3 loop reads CASTNGDTGELFF. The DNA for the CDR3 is TGTGCCAGCACGAATGGAGACACCGGGGAGCTGTTTTTT.

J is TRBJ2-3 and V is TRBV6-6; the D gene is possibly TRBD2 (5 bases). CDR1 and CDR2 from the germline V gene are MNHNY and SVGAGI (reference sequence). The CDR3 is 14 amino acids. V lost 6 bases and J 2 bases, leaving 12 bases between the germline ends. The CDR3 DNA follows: TGTGCCAGCAGCCCGTTTGGACTCACAGATACGCAGTATTTT. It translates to CASSPFGLTDTQYF.

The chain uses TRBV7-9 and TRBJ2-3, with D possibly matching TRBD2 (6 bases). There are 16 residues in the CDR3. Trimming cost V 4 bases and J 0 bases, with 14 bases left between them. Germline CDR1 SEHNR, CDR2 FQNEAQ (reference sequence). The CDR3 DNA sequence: TGTGCCAGCAGCTCGGAGGACTATCTTAGCACAGATACGCAGTATTTT. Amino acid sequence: CASSSEDYLSTDTQYF.

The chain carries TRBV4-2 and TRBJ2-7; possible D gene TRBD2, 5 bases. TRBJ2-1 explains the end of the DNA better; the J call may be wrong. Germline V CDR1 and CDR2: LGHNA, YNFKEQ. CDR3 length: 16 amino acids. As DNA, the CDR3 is TGTGCCAGCAGCCAAGATATGAGGGACTCCTACAATGAGCAGTTCTTC. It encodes CASSQDMRDSYNEQFF.

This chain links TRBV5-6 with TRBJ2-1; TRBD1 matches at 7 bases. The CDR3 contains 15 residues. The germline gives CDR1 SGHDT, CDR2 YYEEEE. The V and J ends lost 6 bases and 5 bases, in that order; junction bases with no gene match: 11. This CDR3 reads CASTSPRGIDNEQFF. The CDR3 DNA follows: TGTGCCAGCACCTCCCCCAGGGGGATTGACAATGAGCAGTTCTTC.

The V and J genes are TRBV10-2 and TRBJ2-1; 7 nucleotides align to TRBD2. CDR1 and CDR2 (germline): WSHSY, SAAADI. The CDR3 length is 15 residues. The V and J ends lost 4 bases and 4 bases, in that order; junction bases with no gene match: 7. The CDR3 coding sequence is TGCGCCAGCAGTGTCTCTAGCGGATATTACAATGAGCAGTTCTTC. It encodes CASSVSSGYYNEQFF.

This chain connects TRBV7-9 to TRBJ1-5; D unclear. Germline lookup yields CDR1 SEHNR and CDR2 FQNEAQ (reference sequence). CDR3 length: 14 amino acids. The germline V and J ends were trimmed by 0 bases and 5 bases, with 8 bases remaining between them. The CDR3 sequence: CASSLARQDQPQHF. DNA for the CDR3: TGTGCCAGCAGCTTAGCCAGGCAAGATCAGCCCCAGCATTTT.

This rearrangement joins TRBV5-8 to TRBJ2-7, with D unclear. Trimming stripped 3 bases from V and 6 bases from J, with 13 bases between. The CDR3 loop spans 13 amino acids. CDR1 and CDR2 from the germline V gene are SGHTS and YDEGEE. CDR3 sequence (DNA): TGTGCCAGCAGCTGGGGTTTGGGTACCGAGCAGTACTTC. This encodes CASSWGLGTEQYF.

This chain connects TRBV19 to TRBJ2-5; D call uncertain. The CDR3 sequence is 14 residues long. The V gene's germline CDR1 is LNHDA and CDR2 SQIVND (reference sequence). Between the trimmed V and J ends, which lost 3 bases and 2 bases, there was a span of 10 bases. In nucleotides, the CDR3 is TGTGCCAGTAGTATCACGGAGAATCAAGAGACCCAGTACTTC. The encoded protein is CASSITENQETQYF.

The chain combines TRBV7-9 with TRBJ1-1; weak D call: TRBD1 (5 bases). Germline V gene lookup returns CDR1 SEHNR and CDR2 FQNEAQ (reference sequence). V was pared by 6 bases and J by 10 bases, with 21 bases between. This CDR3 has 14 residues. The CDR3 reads CASRSPNGAGGAFF. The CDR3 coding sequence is TGTGCCAGCAGATCCCCAAATGGGGCCGGGGGAGCTTTCTTT.

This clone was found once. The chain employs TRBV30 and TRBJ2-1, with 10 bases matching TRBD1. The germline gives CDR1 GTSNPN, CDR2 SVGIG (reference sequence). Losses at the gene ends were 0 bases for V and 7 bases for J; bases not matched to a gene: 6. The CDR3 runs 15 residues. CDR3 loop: CAWSVLWGQGNEQFF. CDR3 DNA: TGTGCCTGGAGTGTACTTTGGGGACAGGGGAATGAGCAGTTCTTC.

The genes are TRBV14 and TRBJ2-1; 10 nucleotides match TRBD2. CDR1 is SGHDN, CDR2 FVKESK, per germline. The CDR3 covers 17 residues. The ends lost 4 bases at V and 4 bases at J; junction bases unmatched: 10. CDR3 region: CASSPLYGTSVYNEQFF. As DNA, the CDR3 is TGTGCCAGCAGCCCCCTATACGGGACTAGCGTATACAATGAGCAGTTCTTC.

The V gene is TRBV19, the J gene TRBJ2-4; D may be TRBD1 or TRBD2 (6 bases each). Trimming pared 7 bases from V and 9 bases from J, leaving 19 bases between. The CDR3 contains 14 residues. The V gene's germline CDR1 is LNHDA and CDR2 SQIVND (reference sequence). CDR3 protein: CASTDGGIRGIQYF. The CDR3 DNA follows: TGTGCCAGTACCGACGGGGGCATCAGGGGCATTCAGTACTTC.